The entry below gives a single T cell receptor (beta chain) sequence along with its context. The germline gives CDR1 LNHDA, CDR2 SQIVND (reference sequence). The length of the CDR3 is 15 residues. Unmatched junction bases numbered 4, after V lost 0 bases and J lost 3 bases. Clones were read by immunoSEQ multiplex PCR, and TCRdb kept only the in-frame ones, dropping some. The sample has 300,000 to 400,000 clones; 80% to 90% are singletons. These data belong to a study of blood T cell repertoires in COVID-19. J is TRBJ2-7 and V is TRBV19; 8 bases agree with TRBD2. This TCR was recovered from a woman aged 45-65 years with COVID-19, enrolled during active disease. The sequenced material came from peripheral blood. CDR3 in DNA: TGTGCCAGTAGTATAGATCCTAGCGGGCTCTACGAGCAGTACTTC. Its translation is CASSIDPSGLYEQYF.